Listed here are 21 T cell receptor beta chains from one sample, sequenced in a study of graft-versus-host responses after intestinal transplantation. Libraries were prepared by immunoSEQ multiplex PCR; TCRdb keeps only in-frame clonotypes and omits some of them. The sample holds roughly 99,000 clones, 87% seen once. Their recognized antigens are unknown. Here the sequenced sample was unstimulated CD4+ T cells sorted from spleen or lymph node cells, taken before transplant. The receptors were sampled from a human donor who was the organ donor for an intestinal transplant.

This clone was found once. The chain carries TRBV11-2 and TRBJ2-5; 8 nucleotides match TRBD1. Germline V gene lookup returns CDR1 SGHAT and CDR2 FQNNGV. The CDR3 has 15 amino acids. The ends lost 8 bases at V and 4 bases at J; junction bases unmatched: 12. The CDR3 here is CASRFLGQGTETQYF. DNA of the CDR3: TGTGCCAGCCGATTCCTCGGACAGGGAACAGAGACCCAGTACTTC.

J is TRBJ1-2 and V is TRBV7-2; D is possibly TRBD1 (5 bases). V gave up 5 bases and J gave up 2 bases, with 12 bases separating them. CDR3 size: 14 residues. Germline values: CDR1 SGHTA, CDR2 FQGNSA. The CDR3 is CASSRYEGNYGYTF. CDR3 DNA: TGTGCCAGCAGCAGATATGAGGGGAACTATGGCTACACCTTC.

The V gene is TRBV13, the J gene TRBJ1-1; 9 nucleotides line up with TRBD1. This CDR3 contains 16 residues. Germline lookup yields CDR1 PRHDT and CDR2 FYEKMQ (reference sequence). Losses at the gene ends were 5 bases for V and 1 base for J; bases not matched to a gene: 8. The DNA for the CDR3 is TGTGCCAGCAGCGAAGTCTACAGGGGGCGGAACACTGAAGCTTTCTTT. Its protein product is CASSEVYRGRNTEAFF. Together with reference TRBV13 and TRBJ1-1, the CDR3 gives the full variable domain: AAGVIQSPRHLIKEKRETATLKCYPIPRHDTVYWYQQGPGQDPQFLISFYEKMQSDKGSIPDRFSAQQFSDYHSELNMSSLELGDSALYFCASSEVYRGRNTEAFFGQGTRLTVV.

J is TRBJ2-7 and V is TRBV2; 8 nucleotides line up with TRBD1. The CDR3 sequence is 17 residues long. The V gene end was trimmed by 5 bases and the J gene end by 1 base; junction bases not matched to a gene: 13. The germline gives CDR1 SNHLY, CDR2 FYNNEI. The CDR3 loop is CASSFPVQGANSYEQYF. CDR3 nucleotide sequence: TGTGCCAGCAGTTTCCCGGTCCAGGGGGCGAATTCCTACGAGCAGTACTTC.

This sequence joins TRBV5-1 and TRBJ2-2, with 10 bases identical to TRBD2. With 0 bases clipped from V and 4 bases from J, the junction kept 6 bases outside the gene matches. The CDR3 totals 17 residues. Germline loops: CDR1 SGHRS, CDR2 YFSETQ. The CDR3 spells CASSLVSGGSLTGELFF. CDR3 bases: TGCGCCAGCAGCTTGGTTAGCGGGGGGTCTCTCACCGGGGAGCTGTTTTTT.

J is TRBJ1-1 and V is TRBV7-3; D remains unclear. Looked up from germline, CDR1 is SGHTA and CDR2 is FQGTGA. V lost 2 bases and J lost 1, with 5 bases in between. The CDR3 covers 13 residues. The CDR3 coding sequence is TGTGCCAGCAGCTTATCAGCGAACACTGAAGCTTTCTTT. It specifies CASSLSANTEAFF.

This clone was counted a single time. The rearrangement links TRBV6-5 to TRBJ1-2; the D gene is possibly TRBD1 (6 bases). The germline V gene encodes CDR1 MNHEY and CDR2 SVGAGI. CDR3 length: 14 amino acids. V dropped 4 bases and J dropped 2 bases, with 11 bases sitting between them. DNA of the CDR3: TGTGCCAGCAGTTGGACAGCATCCAACTATGGCTACACCTTC. As protein: CASSWTASNYGYTF.

V and J are TRBV11-2 and TRBJ2-7; D is unclear. The CDR3 totals 15 residues. V was pared by 2 bases and J by 0 bases, with 11 bases between. Germline CDR1 is SGHAT and CDR2 is FQNNGV. CDR3 DNA sequence: TGTGCCAGCAGCTTATTCACGGTGTTCTCCTACGAGCAGTACTTC. Translation: CASSLFTVFSYEQYF.

The chain joins TRBV11-2 to TRBJ2-5; a possible D gene is TRBD1 (6 bases). Looked up from germline, CDR1 is SGHAT and CDR2 is FQNNGV. Trimming pared 0 bases from V and 6 bases from J, leaving 11 bases between. This CDR3 region has 14 residues. The CDR3: CASSLDPGVKTQYF. In nucleotides, the CDR3 is TGTGCCAGCAGCTTAGATCCAGGGGTGAAGACCCAGTACTTC.

Only a few counts were recorded for this clone. The V gene is TRBV6-6, the J gene TRBJ1-1; no definite D call. V gave up 4 bases and J gave up 2 bases, with 11 bases separating them. Per germline, CDR1 MNHNY and CDR2 SVGAGI (reference sequence). CDR3 length: 14 amino acids. The CDR3 here is CASSSSGLNTEAFF. The DNA of the CDR3 is TGTGCCAGCAGTTCCTCTGGATTAAACACTGAAGCTTTCTTT.

The chain combines TRBV30 with TRBJ1-6; 9 nucleotides align to TRBD1. The germline V gene has CDR1 GTSNPN and CDR2 SVGIG (reference sequence). This CDR3 has 15 amino acids. The J segment lost 8 bases and the V segment lost 3 bases, leaving 8 bases of the junction unmatched. The CDR3 coding sequence is TGTGCCTGGAGGGCGACAGGGGGGAAGCATTCACCCCTCCACTTT. Residues: CAWRATGGKHSPLHF. Full variable domain (remainder filled in from reference TRBV30 and TRBJ1-6): SQTIHQWPATLVQPVGSPLSLECTVEGTSNPNLYWYRQAAGRGLQLLFYSVGIGQISSEVPQNLSASRPQDRQFILSSKKLLLSDSGFYLCAWRATGGKHSPLHFGNGTRLTVT.

This chain connects TRBV4-1 to TRBJ1-2; D is perhaps TRBD1 (5 bases). There are 18 residues in the CDR3. Germline loops: CDR1 MGHRA, CDR2 YSYEKL. Trimming pared 6 bases from V and 4 bases from J, leaving 27 bases between. The CDR3, as DNA: TGCGCCAGCAGAGACCTGGGACCGGCTGCCGGGGGGATCTATGGCTACACCTTC. Its translation is CASRDLGPAAGGIYGYTF.

The chain carries TRBV6-5 and TRBJ2-7, with a weak D call TRBD1 (5 bases). CDR3 length: 12 residues. Between the trimmed V and J ends, which lost 4 bases and 4 bases, there was a span of 8 bases. Germline loops: CDR1 MNHEY, CDR2 SVGAGI. The DNA of the CDR3 is TGTGCCAGCAGTTTCCAGGGATACGAGCAGTACTTC. It encodes CASSFQGYEQYF.

The gene calls are TRBV30 and TRBJ2-1; TRBD2 matches 15 bases. Germline CDR1 and CDR2: GTSNPN and SVGIG (reference sequence). CDR3 length: 15 residues. After removal of 3 bases from V and 7 bases from J, the junction contained 4 bases not matched to a gene. DNA for the CDR3: TGTGCCTGGAGCGGACTAGCGGGAGGGAAGAATGAGCAGTTCTTC. Translating it yields CAWSGLAGGKNEQFF.

This rearrangement joins TRBV11-2 to TRBJ2-7, with TRBD2 matching over 12 bases. The CDR3 has 16 amino acids. V lost 6 bases and J lost 6; bases outside the gene matches: 12. From germline, CDR1 is SGHAT and CDR2 FQNNGV. The CDR3 DNA reads as TGTGCCAGCAGGGATCTAGCGGGAGGGCGCTTTCCCGAGCAGTACTTC. Translating it yields CASRDLAGGRFPEQYF.

J is TRBJ2-1 and V is TRBV7-3; a possible D gene is TRBD2 (6 bases). The V end lost 3 bases, the J end lost 2 bases, and 11 bases lay between the germline ends. Germline V gene data show CDR1 as SGHTA and CDR2 as FQGTGA. This CDR3 region has 15 residues. The CDR3 DNA sequence: TGTGCCAGCAGCTTGACGGGAGTCCCCTACAATGAGCAGTTCTTC. Translation gives CASSLTGVPYNEQFF.

This rearrangement joins TRBV5-4 to TRBJ2-7; D might be TRBD1 or TRBD2, each matching 5 bases. Germline V gene sequence: CDR1 SGHNT, CDR2 YYREEE (reference sequence). Trimming left V 4 bases short and J 2 bases short, with 16 bases between. CDR3 length: 15 amino acids. CDR3 bases: TGTGCCAGCAGCCTCGATGGGACGGGAACCTACGAGCAGTACTTC. Translating it yields CASSLDGTGTYEQYF.

The chain joins TRBV7-9 to TRBJ2-3; 7 nucleotides match TRBD2. CDR3 length equals 13 residues. After removal of 6 bases from V and 10 bases from J, the junction contained 10 bases not matched to a gene. The germline V gene has CDR1 SEHNR and CDR2 FQNEAQ (reference sequence). CDR3 protein: CASSPAPGGAQYF. The DNA of the CDR3 is TGTGCCAGCAGTCCCGCCCCGGGAGGAGCGCAGTATTTT. Complete variable domain (other parts from reference TRBV7-9 and TRBJ2-3): DTGVSQNPRHKITKRGQNVTFRCDPISEHNRLYWYRQTLGQGPEFLTYFQNEAQLEKSRLLSDRFSAERPKGSFSTLEIQRTEQGDSAMYLCASSPAPGGAQYFGPGTRLTVL.

This chain connects TRBV7-9 to TRBJ2-2, with D tentatively TRBD1 (6 bases). CDR1 is SEHNR, CDR2 FQNEAQ, per germline (reference sequence). V lost 3 bases and J lost 4, with 18 bases in between. This CDR3 has 17 amino acids. The CDR3 DNA reads as TGTGCCAGCAGCTTGGTACTCGCGGACAGCCTCACCGGGGAGCTGTTTTTT. It codes for CASSLVLADSLTGELFF.

CDR3 DNA sequence: TGCGCCAGCAGCGACGGGACGGGGAACACTGAAGCTTTCTTT. Protein sequence: CASSDGTGNTEAFF. The chain has TRBV5-1 and TRBJ1-1, with D possibly being TRBD1 (5 bases). Trimming shortened V by 4 bases and J by 1 base, and 11 bases separated the two germline ends. Germline V gene lookup returns CDR1 SGHRS and CDR2 YFSETQ. The length of the CDR3 is 14 residues.

The rearrangement links TRBV6-1 to TRBJ1-1; D ambiguous. The CDR3 is made up of 13 amino acids. CDR1 is MNHNS, CDR2 SASEGT, per germline. V was clipped by 6 bases and J by 1 base, with 9 bases between them. CDR3 nucleotide sequence: TGTGCCAGCAGACTCACCGAGAACACTGAAGCTTTCTTT. Residues: CASRLTENTEAFF.